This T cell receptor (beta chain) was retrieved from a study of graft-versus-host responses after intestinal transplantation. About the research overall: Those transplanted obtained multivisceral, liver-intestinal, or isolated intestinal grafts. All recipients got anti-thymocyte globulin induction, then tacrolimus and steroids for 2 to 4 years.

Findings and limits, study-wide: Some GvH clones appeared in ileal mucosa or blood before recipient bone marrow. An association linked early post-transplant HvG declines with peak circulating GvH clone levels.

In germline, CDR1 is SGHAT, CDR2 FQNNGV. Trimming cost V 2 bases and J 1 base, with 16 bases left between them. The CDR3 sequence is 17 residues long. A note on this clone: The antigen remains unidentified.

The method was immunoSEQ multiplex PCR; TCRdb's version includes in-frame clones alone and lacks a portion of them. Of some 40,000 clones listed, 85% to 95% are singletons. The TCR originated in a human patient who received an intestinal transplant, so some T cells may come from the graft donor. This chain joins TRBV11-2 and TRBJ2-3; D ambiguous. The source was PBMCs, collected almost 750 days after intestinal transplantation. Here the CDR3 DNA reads TGTGCCAGCAGCTTATCCATGAACCCCTCTGGCACAGATACGCAGTATTTT. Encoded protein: CASSLSMNPSGTDTQYF.